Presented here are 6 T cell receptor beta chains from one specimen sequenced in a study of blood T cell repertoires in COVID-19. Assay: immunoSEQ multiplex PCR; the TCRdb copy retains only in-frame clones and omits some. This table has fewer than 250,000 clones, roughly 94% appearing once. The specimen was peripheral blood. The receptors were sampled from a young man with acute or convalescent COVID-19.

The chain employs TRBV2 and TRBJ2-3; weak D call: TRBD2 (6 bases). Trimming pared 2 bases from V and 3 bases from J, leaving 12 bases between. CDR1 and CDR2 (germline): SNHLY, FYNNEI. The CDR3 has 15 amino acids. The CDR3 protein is CASSERTGGTDTQYF. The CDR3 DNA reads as TGTGCCAGCAGTGAACGAACCGGGGGAACAGATACGCAGTATTTT.

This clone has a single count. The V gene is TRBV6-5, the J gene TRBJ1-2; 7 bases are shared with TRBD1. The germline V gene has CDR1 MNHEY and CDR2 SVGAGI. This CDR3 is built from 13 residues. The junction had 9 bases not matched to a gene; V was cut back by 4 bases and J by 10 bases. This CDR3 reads CASSSRDSRPYTF. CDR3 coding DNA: TGTGCCAGCAGTTCCCGGGACAGCAGACCCTACACCTTC.

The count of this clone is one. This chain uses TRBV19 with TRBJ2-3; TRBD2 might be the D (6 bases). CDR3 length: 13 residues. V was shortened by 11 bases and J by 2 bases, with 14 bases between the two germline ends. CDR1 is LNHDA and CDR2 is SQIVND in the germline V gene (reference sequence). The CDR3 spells CAVEGLTTDTQYF. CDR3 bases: TGTGCCGTTGAAGGACTAACCACAGATACGCAGTATTTT.

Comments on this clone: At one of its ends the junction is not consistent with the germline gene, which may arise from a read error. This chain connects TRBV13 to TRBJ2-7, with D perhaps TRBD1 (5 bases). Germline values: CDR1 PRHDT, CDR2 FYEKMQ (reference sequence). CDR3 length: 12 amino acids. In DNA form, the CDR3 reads TGTGCCAGCAGCTCCGGACATCCGCGAATGGACTTC. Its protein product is CASSSGHPRMDF. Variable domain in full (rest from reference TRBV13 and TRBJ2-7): AAGVIQSPRHLIKEKRETATLKCYPIPRHDTVYWYQQGPGQDPQFLISFYEKMQSDKGSIPDRFSAQQFSDYHSELNMSSLELGDSALYFCASSSGHPRMDFGPGTRLTVT.

The DNA for the CDR3 is TGTGCCAGCAGTGAAGGACAGGGGTTCTACAATGAGCAGTTCTTC. It is translated as CASSEGQGFYNEQFF. This sequence joins TRBV6-1 and TRBJ2-1; 8 bases match TRBD1. CDR3 size: 15 residues. Looked up from germline, CDR1 is MNHNS and CDR2 is SASEGT. The ends lost 1 base at V and 3 bases at J; junction bases unmatched: 2.

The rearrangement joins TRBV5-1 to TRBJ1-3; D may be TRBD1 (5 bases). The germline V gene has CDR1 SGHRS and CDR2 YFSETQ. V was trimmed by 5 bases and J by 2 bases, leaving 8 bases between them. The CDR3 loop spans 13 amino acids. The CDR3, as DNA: TGCGCCAGCAGAAGGGGCCCTGGAAACACCATATATTTT. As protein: CASRRGPGNTIYF.